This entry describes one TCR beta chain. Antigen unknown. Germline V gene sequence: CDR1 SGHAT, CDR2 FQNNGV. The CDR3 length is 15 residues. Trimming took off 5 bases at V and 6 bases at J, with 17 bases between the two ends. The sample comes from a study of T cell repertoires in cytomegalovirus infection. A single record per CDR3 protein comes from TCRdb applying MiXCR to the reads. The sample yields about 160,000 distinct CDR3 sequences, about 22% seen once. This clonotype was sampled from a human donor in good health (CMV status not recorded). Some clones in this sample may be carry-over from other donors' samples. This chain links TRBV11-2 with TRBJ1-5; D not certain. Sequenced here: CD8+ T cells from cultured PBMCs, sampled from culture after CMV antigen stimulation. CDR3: CASSPSPQVGQPQHF. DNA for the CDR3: TGTGCCAGCAGCCCATCCCCCCAGGTGGGTCAGCCCCAGCATTTT.